The text below deals with one T cell receptor beta chain. In the original analysis: Amplification of reference gene primers was used by the study to estimate nucleated cell counts. Sequenced by immunoSEQ multiplex PCR; TCRdb stores in-frame clones only, minus some. V, J and clone size are those of that table, while D and trimming were read from the DNA. The sample gives about 170,000 clones, 75% to 90% of which show up once; 2.5% to 3.5% is in the top ten. The data were taken from a study of blood T cell repertoires in COVID-19. For the study at large: Researchers got acute and convalescent COVID-19 samples from the United States, Italy and Spain. PBMCs, B-cell-depleted T cells, or T cells were the source of the cDNA or gDNA that made up the material.

V dropped 1 base and J dropped 7; count of bases not matched to a gene: 4. The CDR3 totals 14 residues. Per germline, CDR1 LGHNA and CDR2 YSLEER. Sequenced input: peripheral blood. The origin of this receptor is a woman aged 60-70 years with acute or convalescent COVID-19. V usage is TRBV4-3 and J usage is TRBJ1-5, with TRBD1 identical over 7 bases. The CDR3 nucleotides read TGCGCCAGCAGCCAAGGACAGGGAGGACAGCCCCAGCATTTT. Amino acid sequence: CASSQGQGGQPQHF.